The 28 T cell receptor beta chains below come from one sample, sequenced in a study of a mutant IDH1 vaccine in newly diagnosed glioma. The table came from immunoSEQ multiplex PCR; TCRdb's copy has only in-frame clones and leaves some out. The sample includes about 50,000 clones, roughly 78% of them seen just once. These receptors have no identified antigens. The time point is: week 5, during vaccination. Every vaccination contained 300 ug of the mutant IDH1 20-mer peptide and was paired with topical imiquimod. This material consisted of PBMCs, taken from a glioma patient whose treatment included an IDH1 peptide vaccine. These receptors all stem from a middle-aged man with glioma.

This clone has only a few counts. The chain joins TRBV29-1 to TRBJ1-1; the D gene is possibly TRBD1 (5 bases). V was cut by 7 bases and J by 0 bases, with 12 bases left in between. Germline V gene sequence: CDR1 SQVTM, CDR2 ANQGSEA. There are 13 residues in the CDR3. The CDR3 DNA follows: TGCAGCGCCAGACAGCTCATGAACACTGAAGCTTTCTTT. Translated, it gives CSARQLMNTEAFF.

CDR3 nucleotide sequence: TGTGCCAGCAGAAAGGGCGGGGTCTTCGGGGAGCTGTTTTTT. It specifies CASRKGGVFGELFF. The J gene is TRBJ2-2, the V gene TRBV5-4; D may be TRBD2 (6 bases). Trimming shortened V by 5 bases and J by 7 bases, and 15 bases separated the two germline ends. The CDR3 length is 14 residues. In germline, CDR1 is SGHNT, CDR2 YYREEE (reference sequence).

The V gene is TRBV19, the J gene TRBJ1-5; 10 bases fit TRBD1. The CDR3 is made up of 16 amino acids. Looked up from germline, CDR1 is LNHDA and CDR2 is SQIVND (reference sequence). Germline trimming cut 7 bases from V and 5 bases from J; bases unmatched to any gene: 11. The CDR3 loop is CASTNPRTGGDQPQHF. The CDR3 DNA reads as TGTGCCAGTACCAACCCCCGGACAGGGGGGGATCAGCCCCAGCATTTT.

The genes are TRBV4-1 and TRBJ2-3; the D is unclear. Trimming removed 0 bases at V and 3 bases at J, with 7 bases between. Germline CDR1 reads MGHRA; CDR2 reads YSYEKL. The CDR3 is 14 residues long. The CDR3 DNA reads TGCGCCAGCAGCCAAGATCGGAAAACAGATACGCAGTATTTT. This translates into CASSQDRKTDTQYF.

This clone came up a few times. The chain has TRBV4-2 and TRBJ2-3; unclear D gene. This CDR3 has 14 residues. CDR1 LGHNA and CDR2 YNFKEQ come from the germline V gene. The ends were cut back, 1 base at V and 3 bases at J, with 8 bases in the middle. The CDR3 region is CASSQGRATDTQYF. The CDR3 DNA follows: TGTGCCAGCAGCCAAGGTCGAGCTACAGATACGCAGTATTTT.

The rearrangement joins TRBV6-5 to TRBJ1-2; D gene unclear. Trimming removed 6 bases from V and 6 bases from J, with 14 bases in between. This CDR3 is built from 13 residues. Looked up from germline, CDR1 is MNHEY and CDR2 is SVGAGI. CDR3 sequence (DNA): TGTGCCAGCAGCTCGGGCCGGGCTAATGGCTACACCTTC. This sequence encodes CASSSGRANGYTF.

The rearrangement uses TRBV30 and TRBJ2-3; the D gene is possibly TRBD1 (6 bases). Germline CDR1 GTSNPN, CDR2 SVGIG (reference sequence). The length of the CDR3 is 15 residues. Trimming removed 0 bases at V and 4 bases at J, with 14 bases between. This CDR3 is CAWSVEDSRPDTQYF. The CDR3 bases are TGTGCCTGGAGTGTGGAGGACAGCCGCCCAGATACGCAGTATTTT.

J is TRBJ2-7 and V is TRBV7-9; no reliable D call. Trimming removed 5 bases from V and 7 bases from J, with 12 bases in between. Looked up from germline, CDR1 is SEHNR and CDR2 is FQNEAQ (reference sequence). This CDR3 region has 12 residues. CDR3 nucleotides: TGTGCCAGCAGCCCCTGGGATGGGGAGCAGTACTTC. This encodes CASSPWDGEQYF.

The CDR3 DNA reads TGTGCCAGCAGCCGGACTAGTCCCCCAGATACGCAGTATTTT. This translates into CASSRTSPPDTQYF. This chain links TRBV5-8 with TRBJ2-3; 7 bases match TRBD2. The CDR3 contains 14 residues. Germline loops: CDR1 SGHTS, CDR2 YDEGEE. The V segment lost 4 bases and the J segment 4 bases; nucleotides outside the gene matches: 6.

The V gene is TRBV27, the J gene TRBJ2-7; D is tentatively TRBD1 or TRBD2 (6 bases each). CDR1 is MNHEY, CDR2 SMNVEV, per germline (reference sequence). This CDR3 has 13 residues. The germline V and J ends were trimmed by 5 bases and 3 bases, with 11 bases remaining between them. CDR3 DNA: TGTGCCAGCAGTCAGGGGACTTTCTACGAGCAGTACTTC. Translating it yields CASSQGTFYEQYF.

This rearrangement joins TRBV6-6 to TRBJ1-1; D unresolved. Trimming left V 2 bases short and J 5 bases short, with 12 bases between. This CDR3 has 14 amino acids. The germline V gene encodes CDR1 MNHNY and CDR2 SVGAGI (reference sequence). The DNA of the CDR3 is TGTGCCAGCAGTTACGAGTTTCCGTGGACTGAAGCTTTCTTT. The encoded protein is CASSYEFPWTEAFF.

The chain is built from TRBV7-9 and TRBJ1-2, with D tentatively TRBD1 (5 bases). The CDR3 covers 13 residues. Germline CDR1 and CDR2: SEHNR and FQNEAQ (reference sequence). The V end was cut by 1 base, the J end by 7 bases, with 10 bases between. CDR3 nucleotide sequence: TGTGCCAGCAGCTTAGAGGGGAAAGGTGGCTACACCTTC. Encoded protein: CASSLEGKGGYTF.

This chain joins TRBV7-3 and TRBJ2-3, with 10 bases matching TRBD2. From germline, CDR1 is SGHTA and CDR2 FQGTGA. The CDR3 runs to 15 residues. Trimming cost V 3 bases and J 4 bases; bases outside gene matches: 4. The CDR3, as DNA: TGTGCCAGCAGCTTTTTAGCGGGGGGCTCAGATACGCAGTATTTT. Encoded protein: CASSFLAGGSDTQYF.

The chain uses TRBV30 and TRBJ1-3; D ambiguous. CDR1 and CDR2 from the germline V gene are GTSNPN and SVGIG (reference sequence). Trimming cost V 4 bases and J 0 bases, with 10 bases left between them. The CDR3 consists of 14 residues. The CDR3 DNA reads TGTGCCTGGACTGACTTCAGCTCTGGAAACACCATATATTTT. Protein: CAWTDFSSGNTIYF.

This chain joins TRBV5-1 and TRBJ1-4; TRBD1 matches at 8 bases. With V trimmed by 7 bases and J by 1 base, 9 bases remained unmatched. The CDR3 is 16 residues long. Germline V gives CDR1 SGHRS, CDR2 YFSETQ. CDR3 in amino acids: CASRGRTGQTNEKLFF. The CDR3 DNA reads as TGCGCCAGCCGCGGTCGGACAGGGCAAACTAATGAAAAACTGTTTTTT.

This clone has more than one count but fewer than ten. In DNA form, the CDR3 reads TGTGCCAGCAGCATTTCAGGGGGAAACTATGGCTACACCTTC. Translated, it gives CASSISGGNYGYTF. The rearrangement uses TRBV7-3 and TRBJ1-2, with 7 bases aligning to TRBD1. CDR3 length equals 14 residues. Germline lookup yields CDR1 SGHTA and CDR2 FQGTGA. The V gene end was trimmed by 5 bases and the J gene end by 2 bases; junction bases not matched to a gene: 5.

The CDR3 nucleotides are TGTGCCAGTAGCCAGACAGGGTTCGGACAGCCCCAGCATTTT. Translation: CASSQTGFGQPQHF. The rearrangement joins TRBV19 to TRBJ1-5; 7 bases match TRBD1. J was trimmed by 7 bases and V by 6 bases; bases with no gene match: 9. This CDR3 is built from 14 residues. Germline CDR1 reads LNHDA; CDR2 reads SQIVND (reference sequence).

This clone was found a few times. The chain links TRBV2 to TRBJ1-1, with D tentatively TRBD1 (5 bases). The CDR3 covers 14 residues. The germline V and J ends were trimmed by 7 bases and 0 bases, with 12 bases remaining between them. CDR1 SNHLY and CDR2 FYNNEI come from the germline V gene. This CDR3 reads CASKRDLMNTEAFF. For the CDR3, the DNA is TGTGCCAGCAAAAGGGACCTCATGAACACTGAAGCTTTCTTT.

This clone occurred once. The chain combines TRBV19 with TRBJ1-1, with TRBD1 as a possible D gene (5 bases). V was trimmed by 5 bases and J by 4 bases, leaving 14 bases between them. Germline loops: CDR1 LNHDA, CDR2 SQIVND (reference sequence). The CDR3 sequence is 14 residues long. In DNA form, the CDR3 reads TGTGCCAGTAGTGCGGGACGAGCAGCCACTGAAGCTTTCTTT. Translation: CASSAGRAATEAFF.

Only one count was recorded for this clone. V usage is TRBV29-1 and J usage is TRBJ2-7, with D perhaps matching TRBD2 (7 bases). Germline V CDR1 and CDR2: SQVTM, ANQGSEA. This CDR3 comprises 14 residues. Trimming took off 4 bases at V and 4 bases at J, with 17 bases between the two ends. The CDR3 bases are TGCAGCGTTGTGGGGGGCAGGGGAGGGTACGAGCAGTACTTC. Amino acid sequence: CSVVGGRGGYEQYF.

This clone appeared a few times. The chain carries TRBV30 and TRBJ1-2; D not resolved. The germline V gene has CDR1 GTSNPN and CDR2 SVGIG (reference sequence). The CDR3 runs to 11 residues. The V and J ends lost 4 bases and 4 bases respectively, with 7 bases between them. CDR3 sequence: CAWKLSYGYTF. In DNA, the CDR3 is TGTGCCTGGAAGCTTTCCTATGGCTACACCTTC.

This rearrangement joins TRBV9 to TRBJ2-1; no reliable D call. The V gene's germline CDR1 is SGDLS and CDR2 YYNGEE. V lost 0 bases and J lost 8, with 12 bases in between. This CDR3 comprises 14 residues. The CDR3 DNA follows: TGTGCCAGCAGCGTAGAGATCTTTCCGGATGAGCAGTTCTTC. Amino acid sequence: CASSVEIFPDEQFF.

The chain links TRBV4-1 to TRBJ2-3; D remains ambiguous. This CDR3 contains 14 residues. Germline CDR1 is MGHRA and CDR2 is YSYEKL. V was cut by 2 bases and J by 2 bases, with 8 bases left in between. Written as DNA, the CDR3 is TGCGCCAGCAGCCAATGGCACCTCACAGATACGCAGTATTTT. Protein: CASSQWHLTDTQYF.

The chain is built from TRBV5-6 and TRBJ2-4, with D tentatively TRBD1 (5 bases). This CDR3 comprises 14 residues. Trimming took off 2 bases at V and 7 bases at J, with 13 bases between the two ends. From germline, CDR1 is SGHDT and CDR2 YYEEEE. The CDR3 DNA sequence: TGTGCCAGCAGCTTTGACCAGGGCTGGAACATTCAGTACTTC. This codes for CASSFDQGWNIQYF.

This sequence joins TRBV5-1 and TRBJ2-7; 9 bases fit TRBD1. V shed 1 base and J 3 bases; nucleotides not matched to a gene: 5. The CDR3 runs 15 residues. CDR1 is SGHRS, CDR2 YFSETQ, per germline. Here the CDR3 DNA reads TGCGCCAGCAGCTTGCAACAGGGGGCATTCTACGAGCAGTACTTC. As protein: CASSLQQGAFYEQYF. Combining the CDR3 with reference TRBV5-1 and TRBJ2-7 gives the whole variable domain KAGVTQTPRYLIKTRGQQVTLSCSPISGHRSVSWYQQTPGQGLQFLFEYFSETQRNKGNFPGRFSGRQFSNSRSEMNVSTLELGDSALYLCASSLQQGAFYEQYFGPGTRLTVT.

This clone was seen just once. J is TRBJ1-5 and V is TRBV19; 8 positions agree with TRBD1. The V gene end was trimmed by 11 bases and the J gene end by 1 base; junction bases not matched to a gene: 13. The CDR3 loop spans 16 amino acids. The V gene's germline CDR1 is LNHDA and CDR2 SQIVND (reference sequence). CDR3 nucleotides: TGTGCCGTAGGACAGGGCCCGCAGAGAAGCAATCAGCCCCAGCATTTT. It yields the protein CAVGQGPQRSNQPQHF.

CDR3 in DNA: TGTGCCGGCGGAGGTTTGGGAGTGGGCACTGAAGCTTTCTTT. This sequence encodes CAGGGLGVGTEAFF. The rearrangement joins TRBV10-3 to TRBJ1-1, with D unclear. The CDR3 sequence is 14 residues long. V was pared by 11 bases and J by 4 bases, with 20 bases between. Germline loops: CDR1 ENHRY, CDR2 SYGVKD.

A single count supports this clone. V usage is TRBV9 and J usage is TRBJ2-7; D not certain. The CDR3 is made up of 14 amino acids. Germline assignment: CDR1 SGDLS and CDR2 YYNGEE. The V and J ends lost 0 bases and 0 bases respectively, with 7 bases between them. The CDR3 sequence: CASSVGGSSYEQYF. The CDR3 bases are TGTGCCAGCAGCGTAGGCGGAAGCTCCTACGAGCAGTACTTC.